This T cell receptor (beta chain) originates from a study of cytomegalovirus exposure and HLA in healthy donors. Study-level findings and limits: 164 TCR beta chains were listed as cytomegalovirus-associated.

Primers included in the PCR were 60 Vbeta and 13 Jbeta primers. Libraries were prepared by immunoSEQ multiplex PCR; TCRdb keeps only in-frame clonotypes and omits some of them. The sample carries around 97,000 clones, 73% recorded once. Details on this clone: What it recognizes is unknown.

The trim removed 5 bases at V and 0 bases at J, leaving 7 bases unmatched. Germline V gene data show CDR1 as LGHNT and CDR2 as FRNRAP. CDR3 length: 16 amino acids. The sequence derives from a middle-aged man in good health and CMV-seronegative. The chain joins TRBV12-5 to TRBJ1-3, with TRBD1 identical over 7 bases. Sequencing input: PBMCs. The CDR3 protein is CASGGKQGHSGNTIYF. The DNA of the CDR3 is TGTGCTAGTGGTGGGAAACAGGGGCACTCTGGAAACACCATATATTTT.